The 14 T cell receptor beta chains listed next were all sequenced from one sample in a study of blood T cell repertoires in COVID-19. Clones were sequenced by immunoSEQ multiplex PCR, and TCRdb holds only the in-frame ones, with some missing. Counted here are some 270,000 clones, approximately 90% occurring once; the ten biggest clones make up roughly 4.3%. The sequencing input was PBMCs or T cells enriched from blood (not recorded which). The receptors stem from a woman aged 25 to 39 with acute COVID-19.

This clone was observed a single time. The chain carries TRBV27 and TRBJ1-6, with a tentative D call TRBD1 (6 bases). The germline V gene has CDR1 MNHEY and CDR2 SMNVEV (reference sequence). Trimming took off 5 bases at V and 8 bases at J, with 13 bases between the two ends. This CDR3 contains 14 residues. For the CDR3, the DNA is TGTGCCAGCAGTCCAGGGACATCCGATTCACCCCTCCACTTT. It yields the protein CASSPGTSDSPLHF.

The chain has TRBV28 and TRBJ2-3, with D perhaps TRBD2 (6 bases). This CDR3 is built from 15 residues. V lost 5 bases and J lost 2, with 14 bases in between. CDR1 is MDHEN and CDR2 is SYDVKM in the germline V gene. The CDR3 loop is CASSPGGRTTDTQYF. CDR3 sequence (DNA): TGTGCCAGCAGTCCTGGGGGGAGGACCACAGATACGCAGTATTTT.

This chain links TRBV11-2 with TRBJ1-4; the D gene is possibly TRBD1 (6 bases). Germline-derived CDR1 and CDR2 are SGHAT and FQNNGV. This CDR3 is built from 17 residues. V was pared by 5 bases and J by 0 bases, with 16 bases between. For the CDR3, the DNA is TGTGCCAGCAGCCCCAGAGGGGGAGAGACAACTAATGAAAAACTGTTTTTT. Translation: CASSPRGGETTNEKLFF.

V and J are TRBV19 and TRBJ2-1, with D perhaps TRBD1 (6 bases). The CDR3 is made up of 15 amino acids. Trimming shortened V by 7 bases and J by 6 bases, and 19 bases separated the two germline ends. Germline-derived CDR1 and CDR2 are LNHDA and SQIVND (reference sequence). This chain's CDR3 is CASTPGTIPINEQFF. CDR3 bases: TGTGCCAGTACCCCCGGGACAATCCCGATCAATGAGCAGTTCTTC.

The chain combines TRBV6-5 with TRBJ2-7, with D maybe TRBD1 (5 bases). The CDR3 extends over 12 amino acids. The V gene's germline CDR1 is MNHEY and CDR2 SVGAGI. The ends were cut back, 6 bases at V and 5 bases at J, with 11 bases in the middle. The CDR3 DNA is TGTGCCAGCAGCATCGACAGTAACGAGCAGTACTTC. Encoded protein: CASSIDSNEQYF.

The V call is TRBV6-5, the J call TRBJ2-3; D gene uncertain. The CDR3 loop spans 14 amino acids. CDR1 is MNHEY, CDR2 SVGAGI, per germline. Trimming pared 0 bases from V and 4 bases from J, leaving 8 bases between. The DNA for the CDR3 is TGTGCCAGCAGTTACTCGAGTGGGCCAGATACGCAGTATTTT. Translated: CASSYSSGPDTQYF.

The chain is built from TRBV6-1 and TRBJ1-2; 7 nucleotides agree with TRBD1. Germline-derived CDR1 and CDR2 are MNHNS and SASEGT. This CDR3 is 13 amino acids long. With 3 bases clipped from V and 8 bases from J, the junction kept 6 bases outside the gene matches. CDR3 amino acids: CASSETGWEGYTF. Written as DNA, the CDR3 is TGTGCCAGCAGTGAGACAGGGTGGGAAGGCTACACCTTC.

The rearrangement joins TRBV6-5 to TRBJ2-2; TRBD2 matches 7 bases. J lost 4 bases, V lost 8 bases, and 7 bases had no gene match. The germline gives CDR1 MNHEY, CDR2 SVGAGI. CDR3 length: 14 amino acids. CDR3 residues: CASCRDYTTGELFF. The CDR3 region has the DNA TGTGCCAGCTGCCGGGACTACACCACCGGGGAGCTGTTTTTT.

The J gene is TRBJ2-6, the V gene TRBV27, with TRBD1 identical over 8 bases. Germline V gives CDR1 MNHEY, CDR2 SMNVEV (reference sequence). This CDR3 is 16 amino acids long. Trimming removed 6 bases from V and 0 bases from J; junction bases left unmatched: 4. CDR3 sequence: CASRDRAFSGANVLTF. The CDR3 region has the DNA TGTGCCAGCAGGGACAGGGCCTTCTCTGGGGCCAACGTCCTGACTTTC.

The chain couples TRBV27 to TRBJ2-7; 9 positions match TRBD1. Germline CDR1 reads MNHEY; CDR2 reads SMNVEV (reference sequence). The CDR3 has 13 residues. Germline trimming cut 5 bases from V and 6 bases from J; bases unmatched to any gene: 5. The CDR3 is CASSTRTGAEQYF. The CDR3 bases are TGTGCCAGCAGTACGAGGACAGGGGCCGAGCAGTACTTC.

The rearrangement links TRBV7-2 to TRBJ1-1, with D possibly being TRBD1 (5 bases). Germline V gives CDR1 SGHTA, CDR2 FQGNSA. V dropped 5 bases and J dropped 4 bases, with 11 bases sitting between them. The CDR3 is 13 residues long. CDR3 sequence: CASSTHQGTEAFF. CDR3 sequence (DNA): TGTGCCAGCAGCACCCATCAGGGCACTGAAGCTTTCTTT.

The chain is built from TRBV7-3 and TRBJ2-3; 10 bases align to TRBD2. V lost 5 bases and J lost 1; bases outside the gene matches: 3. Germline CDR1 reads SGHTA; CDR2 reads FQGTGA. The CDR3 extends over 15 amino acids. The CDR3 region is CASSPLAGGTDTQYF. CDR3 nucleotide sequence: TGTGCCAGCAGCCCTCTAGCGGGAGGCACAGATACGCAGTATTTT.

The chain has TRBV3-1 (or the pseudogene TRBV3-2) and TRBJ2-7, with 11 bases fitting TRBD2. The V gene's germline CDR1 is LGHDT and CDR2 YNNKEL (reference sequence). This CDR3 region has 15 residues. Trimming at V came to 0 bases and at J to 6 bases, leaving 4 bases not matched to a gene. This chain's CDR3 is CASSQDTSGRPEQYF. DNA for the CDR3: TGTGCCAGCAGCCAAGACACTAGCGGGAGACCCGAGCAGTACTTC.

The chain recombines TRBV2 with TRBJ2-5; 9 bases align to TRBD2. The germline V gene encodes CDR1 SNHLY and CDR2 FYNNEI. The V and J ends lost 5 bases and 5 bases, in that order; junction bases with no gene match: 9. CDR3 length: 15 residues. DNA for the CDR3: TGTGCCAGCAGTCCGGATAGCGGGAGCTGGGAGACCCAGTACTTC. Protein product: CASSPDSGSWETQYF. Full variable domain (outside the CDR3, taken from reference TRBV2 and TRBJ2-5): EPEVTQTPSHQVTQMGQEVILRCVPISNHLYFYWYRQILGQKVEFLVSFYNNEISEKSEIFDDQFSVERPDGSNFTLKIRSTKLEDSAMYFCASSPDSGSWETQYFGPGTRLLVL.